One and the same sample provided the 10 T cell receptor beta chains below, sequenced in a study of shared T cell receptors in the human thymus. Generated by immunoSEQ multiplex PCR, the TCRdb table keeps only in-frame clones and is missing some. The profile covers a few hundred thousand clones, with 95% appearing a single time and approximately 0.02% taken by the ten largest. Input material: thymocytes. The origin of the receptors is a human donor.

The chain links TRBV28 to TRBJ2-4, with no clear D. Trimming stripped 3 bases from V and 1 base from J, with 10 bases between. The CDR3 loop spans 15 amino acids. Germline V CDR1 and CDR2: MDHEN, SYDVKM. CDR3: CASSFTSRAKNIQYF. CDR3 nucleotides: TGTGCCAGCAGTTTCACAAGTCGGGCCAAAAACATTCAGTACTTC.

About this clone itself: Germline is not matched at one junction end, which may reflect a read error. V gene TRBV19 combines with J gene TRBJ2-1; 15 bases are a match to TRBD2. CDR1 LNHDA and CDR2 SQIVND come from the germline V gene (reference sequence). This CDR3 contains 21 residues. The CDR3 protein is CASIIGHPGLAGGPSYNEQFF. CDR3 nucleotides: TGTGCCAGTATTATAGGCCACCCGGGACTAGCGGGAGGACCCTCCTACAATGAGCAGTTCTTC.

This clone was seen once. The chain links TRBV7-9 to TRBJ2-2; D ambiguous. The CDR3 is 12 residues long. Germline CDR1 and CDR2: SEHNR and FQNEAQ (reference sequence). The germline V and J ends were trimmed by 5 bases and 3 bases, with 4 bases remaining between them. The CDR3, as DNA: TGTGCCAGCAGCCGAGACACCGGGGAGCTGTTTTTT. It codes for CASSRDTGELFF.

V gene TRBV7-2 combines with J gene TRBJ2-6; the D is unclear. V gave up 4 bases and J gave up 2 bases, with 6 bases separating them. From germline, CDR1 is SGHTA and CDR2 FQGNSA. The CDR3 loop spans 14 amino acids. CDR3 DNA sequence: TGTGCCAGCAGCTCCAGAGCTGGGGCCAACGTCCTGACTTTC. Translated, it gives CASSSRAGANVLTF.

The genes are TRBV6-1 and TRBJ2-5; the match to TRBD1 covers 9 bases. J gave up 4 bases and V 2 bases, and 8 bases lay outside the gene matches. The CDR3 is 16 residues long. In germline, CDR1 is MNHNS, CDR2 SASEGT. CDR3 bases: TGTGCCAGCAGTGAACCGGGACAGGGAGGAGGAGAGACCCAGTACTTC. This encodes CASSEPGQGGGETQYF.

V usage is TRBV30 and J usage is TRBJ2-4, with a weak D call TRBD1 (6 bases). Germline V gene lookup returns CDR1 GTSNPN and CDR2 SVGIG (reference sequence). The CDR3 totals 15 residues. V was shortened by 1 base and J by 2 bases, with 12 bases between the two germline ends. DNA for the CDR3: TGTGCCTGGAGTGCCGAAAGGGGGACCAAAAACATTCAGTACTTC. Translation: CAWSAERGTKNIQYF.

The gene calls are TRBV23-1 and TRBJ2-1; 12 bases match TRBD2. TRBV23-1 is filed as an ORF, its function uncertain. After removal of 4 bases from V and 9 bases from J, the junction contained 16 bases not matched to a gene. The CDR3 has 18 amino acids. The CDR3 nucleotides read TGCGCCAGCAGTCCCTTAAAAGGACTAGCGGGATCTTTCGGTGAGCAGTTCTTC. This sequence encodes CASSPLKGLAGSFGEQFF.

The chain employs TRBV28 and TRBJ1-4, with TRBD1 matching over 11 bases. After removal of 2 bases from V and 7 bases from J, the junction contained 6 bases not matched to a gene. The CDR3 is made up of 16 amino acids. The germline gives CDR1 MDHEN, CDR2 SYDVKM. The CDR3 protein is CASSLATGQGAEKLFF. The CDR3 DNA reads TGTGCCAGCAGTTTAGCGACTGGACAGGGGGCTGAAAAACTGTTTTTT.

V is TRBV27 and J is TRBJ2-3, with a tentative D call TRBD2 (6 bases). This CDR3 spans 15 amino acids. V shed 6 bases and J shed 0 bases, with 13 bases lying between them. CDR1 and CDR2 (germline): MNHEY, SMNVEV (reference sequence). DNA for the CDR3: TGTGCCAGCAGCCAGACCGGGACTAGCACAGATACGCAGTATTTT. Protein product: CASSQTGTSTDTQYF.

V gene TRBV28 combines with J gene TRBJ1-1; 7 bases are a match to TRBD1. CDR1 and CDR2 (germline): MDHEN, SYDVKM. The junction had 3 bases not matched to a gene; V was cut back by 6 bases and J by 2 bases. The CDR3 contains 13 residues. The DNA of the CDR3 is TGTGCCAGCAGCCGGACAGGAAACACTGAAGCTTTCTTT. It specifies CASSRTGNTEAFF.